The present T cell receptor (beta chain) was sequenced within a study of shared clonotypes between healthy human individuals. TCRdb's table, derived via immunoSEQ multiplex PCR, lists solely in-frame clones and lacks some. The sample lists approximately 1,500,000 clones, 98% occurring once. The CDR3 is made up of 13 amino acids. The V gene lost 1 base and the J gene lost 5 bases, with 8 bases spanning the gap. Germline lookup yields CDR1 SEHNR and CDR2 FQNEAQ (reference sequence). Sequencing was done on a sample of naive CD4+ T cells sorted from blood. Documented subset: CD45RA+ positively selected. The sequence derives from a young man in good health. The gene calls are TRBV7-9 and TRBJ2-5, with a possible D match to TRBD1 (5 bases). This CDR3 is CASSLGRVETQYF. The CDR3 region has the DNA TGTGCCAGCAGCTTAGGCAGGGTTGAGACCCAGTACTTC. The entire variable domain, with the rest obtained from reference TRBV7-9 and TRBJ2-5, is as follows: DTGVSQNPRHKITKRGQNVTFRCDPISEHNRLYWYRQTLGQGPEFLTYFQNEAQLEKSRLLSDRFSAERPKGSFSTLEIQRTEQGDSAMYLCASSLGRVETQYFGPGTRLLVL.